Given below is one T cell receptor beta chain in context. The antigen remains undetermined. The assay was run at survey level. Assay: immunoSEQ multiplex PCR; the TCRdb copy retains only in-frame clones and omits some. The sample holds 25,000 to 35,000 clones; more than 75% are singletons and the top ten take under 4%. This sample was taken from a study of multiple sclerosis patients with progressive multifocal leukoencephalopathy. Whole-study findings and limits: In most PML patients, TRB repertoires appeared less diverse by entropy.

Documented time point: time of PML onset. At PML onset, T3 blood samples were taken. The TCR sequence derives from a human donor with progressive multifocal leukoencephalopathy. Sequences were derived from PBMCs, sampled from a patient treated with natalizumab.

This chain's CDR3 is CASNGGETNTQYF. CDR3 bases: TGTGCCAGCAACGGGGGAGAGACGAATACGCAGTATTTT. The J gene is TRBJ2-3, the V gene TRBV7-9; tentative D call: TRBD2 (6 bases). This CDR3 contains 13 residues. The V gene's germline CDR1 is SEHNR and CDR2 FQNEAQ (reference sequence). V was cut by 7 bases and J by 7 bases, with 15 bases left in between.